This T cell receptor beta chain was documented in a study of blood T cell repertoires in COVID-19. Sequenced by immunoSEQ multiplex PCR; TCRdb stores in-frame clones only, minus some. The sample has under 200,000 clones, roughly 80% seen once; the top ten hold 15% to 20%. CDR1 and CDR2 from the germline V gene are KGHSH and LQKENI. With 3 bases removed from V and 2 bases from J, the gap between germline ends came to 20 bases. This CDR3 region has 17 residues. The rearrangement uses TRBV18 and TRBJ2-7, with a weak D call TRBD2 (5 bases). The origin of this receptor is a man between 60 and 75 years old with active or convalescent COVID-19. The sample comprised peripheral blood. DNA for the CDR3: TGTGCCAGCTCACCTGATGGGCGCGGAGGCCTGCCCTACGAGCAGTACTTC. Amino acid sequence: CASSPDGRGGLPYEQYF.